This entry features one TCR beta chain sequence. In the authors' workflow: Estimation of nucleated cell counts was performed using reference gene primer amplification. Clones were read by immunoSEQ multiplex PCR, and TCRdb kept only the in-frame ones, dropping some. V and J calls and clone size are as listed in that table; D and trimming were resolved from the DNA. The sample has just over 200,000 clones, over 70% seen once. Looked up from germline, CDR1 is SGHTA and CDR2 is FQGNSA. V shed 1 base and J shed 0 bases, with 10 bases lying between them. CDR3 length equals 16 residues. This specimen comes from a study of blood T cell repertoires in COVID-19. Study overall: PBMCs, B-cell-depleted T cells, or T cells provided the cDNA or gDNA that made up the material.

The chain employs TRBV7-2 and TRBJ2-1; D is unclear. The sequencing input was peripheral blood. The sequence was collected from a woman between 65 and 79 years old with acute or convalescent COVID-19. CDR3 residues: CASSLVRLSSYNEQFF. The CDR3 DNA reads TGTGCCAGCAGCTTAGTGCGCTTGAGCTCCTACAATGAGCAGTTCTTC.